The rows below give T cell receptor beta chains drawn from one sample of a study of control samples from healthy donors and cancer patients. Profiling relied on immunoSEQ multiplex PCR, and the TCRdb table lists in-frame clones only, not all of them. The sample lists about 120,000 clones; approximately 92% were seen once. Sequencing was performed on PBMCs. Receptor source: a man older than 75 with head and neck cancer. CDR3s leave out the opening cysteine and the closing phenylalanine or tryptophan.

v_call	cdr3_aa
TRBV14	ASSQAHGTGEPLH
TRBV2	ASSQTTRSNSPLH
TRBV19	ASSILGQGLGQPQH
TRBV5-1	ASSLNRVLYNSPLH
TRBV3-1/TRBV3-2	ASSPWGVYQETQY
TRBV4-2	ASSQGLAGTDTQY
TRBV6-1	ASSENTFSGNTIY
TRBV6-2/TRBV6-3	ASSYSTRAVFGYT
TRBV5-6	ASSGYGYT
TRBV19	ASSTGGLNTEAF
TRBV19	ASSIERDYYNEQF
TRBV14	ASSLLHTGELF
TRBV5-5	ASSSGGLTGYGYT
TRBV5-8	ASSFSGGEVPLH
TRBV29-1	SAPGFGTGELF
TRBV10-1	ASSETGPRANVLT
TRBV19	ASSRDRESTEAF
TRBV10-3	AIRNLAGGLDTQY
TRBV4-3	ASSQMVGTDTQY
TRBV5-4	ASSLGAPQETQY
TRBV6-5	ASRRGGPYEQY
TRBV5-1	ASSPGGSSYEQY
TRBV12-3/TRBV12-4	ASSPGLGGYT
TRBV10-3	AISRENPGGAGYGYT
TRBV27	ASSSHRGGEQY
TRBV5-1	ASSLGNGRGNNEQF
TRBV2	ASSARDTYSVYNEQF
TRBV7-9	ASSLVSDTGELF
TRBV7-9	ASSPWGRGSYNEQF
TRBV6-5	ASSPDSSRTQY
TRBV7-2	ASSFYAQPQH
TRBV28	ASRSSYGNQPQH
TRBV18	ASSPETGVETQY
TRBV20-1	SASADGRDYEQY
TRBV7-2	ASSARGRANTEAF
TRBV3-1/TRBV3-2	ASSQSGAENIQY
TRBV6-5	ASGGGYEQY
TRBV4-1	ASSHPRGGAYVEQF
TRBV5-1	ASSLSAVNYGYT
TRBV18	ASSLRQGGGTEAF
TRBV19	ATSQGGNLLDTEAF
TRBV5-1	ASSPRGYEQY
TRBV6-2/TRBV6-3	ASSKRQPNEKLF
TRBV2	ASSGGRSYTDTQY
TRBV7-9	ASSLHAGGKEQF
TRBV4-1	ASSQDQREGYNEQF
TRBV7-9	ASSLGRGIGNQPQH
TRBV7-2	ASSPSYRQPQH